This TCR beta chain was obtained from a study of CD8+CD57+ T cells in acquired aplastic anemia. This CDR3 is built from 16 residues. V shed 0 bases and J shed 5 bases, with 15 bases lying between them. Germline V gene sequence: CDR1 KGHDR, CDR2 SFDVKD. The TCR beta profiling, which covered VDJ combination and CDR3 sequence, was carried out using genomic DNA as the template. One entry per CDR3 protein results from TCRdb running MiXCR on the reads. The table lists roughly 130,000 distinct CDR3 sequences, about 46% of them singletons, with 2.5% to 3% in the top ten. Sequenced input: sorted CD4+, CD8+, or CD8+CD57+ T cells (not recorded which) from PBMCs. The rearrangement uses TRBV24-1 and TRBJ1-1; D call uncertain. The source is a human donor in good health, serving as a control. CDR3 sequence reads: CATSDLEHPLRTEAFF. CDR3 nucleotide sequence: TGTGCCACCAGTGATTTGGAGCACCCCCTCAGGACTGAAGCTTTCTTT.